One sample yielded the 21 T cell receptor beta chains listed below, sequenced in a study of Graves' ophthalmopathy and Graves' hyperthyroidism. Scientists amplified the TCR beta CDR3 regions from RNA transcripts. First-round RT-PCR employed HTBI primers, with a second-round multiplex PCR after it. TCRdb ran MiXCR on the multiplex PCR reads and lists one entry per CDR3 protein. Of 900,000 to 1,200,000 distinct CDR3 sequences in the sample, around a third were seen once. Sample: peripheral blood or thyroid tissue (not recorded which). The source is an adult man with Graves' hyperthyroidism.

This clonotype was counted ten times or more. The chain carries TRBV20-1 and TRBJ1-1, with D uncertain. The germline CDR1 and CDR2 sequences are DFQATT and SNEGSKA (reference sequence). The CDR3 is 12 amino acids. Trimming removed 5 bases at V and 0 bases at J, with 7 bases between. The CDR3 DNA is TGCAGTGCTCTCGACCTGAACACTGAAGCTTTCTTT. Protein product: CSALDLNTEAFF.

Worth noting for this clonotype: This could be a read error, since a much larger clone is one nucleotide away. This chain uses TRBV7-9 with TRBJ2-7; perhaps TRBD1 as D (5 bases). Germline V CDR1 and CDR2: SEHNR, FQNEAQ (reference sequence). The CDR3 is 14 amino acids. CDR3: CAGSLKTGHYEQYF. The DNA of the CDR3 is TGTGCCGGCAGCTTAAAAACAGGCCACTACGAGCAGTACTTC.

This clonotype was observed many times. The V gene is TRBV7-8, the J gene TRBJ1-6; D remains unclear. Germline V lookup: CDR1 SGHVS, CDR2 FQNEAQ. V shed 0 bases and J shed 0 bases, with 12 bases lying between them. The CDR3 spans 18 residues. The CDR3 loop is CASSLALADSSYNSPLHF. Here the CDR3 DNA reads TGTGCCAGCAGCTTAGCGTTGGCCGATAGCTCCTATAATTCACCCCTCCACTTT.

This chain links TRBV6-6 with TRBJ2-2; 12 positions match TRBD2. V lost 8 bases, J lost 5 bases, and 12 bases stayed unmatched. The CDR3 is made up of 17 amino acids. Germline-derived CDR1 and CDR2 are MNHNY and SVGAGI (reference sequence). The CDR3, as DNA: TGTGCCAGCGCCCTCAGACTAGCGGGAGCCAGAACCGGGGAGCTGTTTTTT. Translating it yields CASALRLAGARTGELFF.

The chain is built from TRBV15 and TRBJ2-6, with D hard to call. The CDR3 extends over 15 amino acids. Germline-derived CDR1 and CDR2 are LNHNV and YYDKDF (reference sequence). Trimming removed 0 bases at V and 4 bases at J, with 7 bases between. The CDR3 sequence is CATSRDLEGANVLTF. Here the CDR3 DNA reads TGTGCCACCAGCAGAGATCTGGAGGGGGCCAACGTCCTGACTTTC.

This clonotype was observed at least ten times. The V and J genes are TRBV7-2 and TRBJ1-2, with D unresolved. The CDR3 consists of 16 residues. V gave up 5 bases and J gave up 0 bases, with 16 bases separating them. Per germline, CDR1 SGHTA and CDR2 FQGNSA. CDR3 protein: CASSPRVSAANYGYTF. CDR3 DNA: TGTGCCAGCAGCCCAAGAGTCAGCGCAGCTAACTATGGCTACACCTTC. The complete variable domain, with remaining parts taken from reference TRBV7-2 and TRBJ1-2, reads GAGVSQSPSNKVTEKGKDVELRCDPISGHTALYWYRQSLGQGLEFLIYFQGNSAPDKSGLPSDRFSAERTGGSVSTLTIQRTQQEDSAVYLCASSPRVSAANYGYTFGSGTRLTVV.

The gene calls are TRBV7-2 and TRBJ1-6; TRBD1 matches 8 bases. The germline CDR1 and CDR2 sequences are SGHTA and FQGNSA. The length of the CDR3 is 14 residues. The J segment lost 8 bases and the V segment lost 7 bases, leaving 7 bases of the junction unmatched. The CDR3 is CASTQQGADSPLHF. The CDR3 nucleotides are TGTGCCAGCACACAGCAGGGGGCAGATTCACCCCTCCACTTT.

CDR3 bases: TGTGCCAGCAGCCTACCCGGGGAGGCTAGACTGTTTTTT. It yields the protein CASSLPGEARLFF. The chain combines TRBV5-6 with TRBJ1-4; D not certain. The CDR3 runs to 13 residues. Looked up from germline, CDR1 is SGHDT and CDR2 is YYEEEE. Trimming stripped 4 bases from V and 13 bases from J, with 17 bases between.

This clonotype was found many times. The chain uses TRBV19 and TRBJ2-2, with D possibly matching TRBD2 (6 bases). The CDR3 has 14 amino acids. Trimming cost V 6 bases and J 5 bases, with 13 bases left between them. Per germline, CDR1 LNHDA and CDR2 SQIVND (reference sequence). The CDR3 DNA reads TGTGCCAGTAGCCCCGGGAGAGAGACCGGGGAGCTGTTTTTT. Translating it yields CASSPGRETGELFF. Looking up the rest from reference TRBV19 and TRBJ2-2 gives the full variable domain: DGGITQSPKYLFRKEGQNVTLSCEQNLNHDAMYWYRQDPGQGLRLIYYSQIVNDFQKGDIAEGYSVSREKKESFPLTVTSAQKNPTAFYLCASSPGRETGELFFGEGSRLTVL.

This clonotype has ten or more counts. The chain is built from TRBV5-1 and TRBJ2-7; 7 nucleotides agree with TRBD2. Per germline, CDR1 SGHRS and CDR2 YFSETQ. This CDR3 spans 15 amino acids. The trim removed 0 bases at V and 4 bases at J, leaving 7 bases unmatched. The chain's CDR3 is CASSLAGGSRYEQYF. In DNA, the CDR3 is TGCGCCAGCAGCTTGGCGGGCGGGAGTCGGTACGAGCAGTACTTC.

This clonotype has a single count. The CDR3 sequence: CASSLALRTGTEHNTEAFF. The CDR3 nucleotides are TGTGCCAGCAGCTTAGCTCTTCGGACCGGGACAGAACATAACACTGAAGCTTTCTTT. This sequence joins TRBV7-2 and TRBJ1-1, with 7 bases matching TRBD1. The germline CDR1 and CDR2 sequences are SGHTA and FQGNSA. The CDR3 is 19 amino acids. Unmatched junction bases numbered 15, after V lost 0 bases and J lost 2 bases.

The chain uses TRBV10-3 and TRBJ1-1; 9 bases are a match to TRBD1. This CDR3 region has 16 residues. Trimming at V came to 2 bases and at J to 1 base, leaving 5 bases not matched to a gene. Germline CDR1 reads ENHRY; CDR2 reads SYGVKD. CDR3 sequence (DNA): TGTGCCATCAGTGAGGTCCCGGGACAGGGGAACACTGAAGCTTTCTTT. It codes for CAISEVPGQGNTEAFF.

V and J are TRBV7-2 and TRBJ2-2; 7 bases align to TRBD2. CDR3 length: 15 amino acids. Germline loops: CDR1 SGHTA, CDR2 FQGNSA. V dropped 4 bases and J dropped 6; count of bases not matched to a gene: 8. The CDR3 nucleotides are TGTGCCAGCAGCTCCCGCGGGGGTCAAGCCGGGGAGCTGTTTTTT. Its protein product is CASSSRGGQAGELFF.

This clonotype was recorded many times. V and J are TRBV2 and TRBJ1-4; D might be TRBD1 (5 bases). V lost 7 bases and J 7 bases, leaving 22 bases between the germline ends. This CDR3 has 16 amino acids. Germline V CDR1 and CDR2: SNHLY, FYNNEI. The CDR3 DNA reads TGTGCCAGCACCATAAGGGGAGCCCCCTTGGGTGAAAAACTGTTTTTT. As protein: CASTIRGAPLGEKLFF.

This clonotype was seen at least ten times. The chain uses TRBV11-2 and TRBJ1-5; 7 nucleotides match TRBD1. The CDR3 is 15 residues long. Germline V gives CDR1 SGHAT, CDR2 FQNNGV. J lost 0 bases, V lost 5 bases, and 4 bases had no gene match. The CDR3 reads CASSLGTDSNQPQHF. CDR3 in DNA: TGTGCCAGCAGCCTGGGGACAGATAGCAATCAGCCCCAGCATTTT.

The chain is built from TRBV10-3 and TRBJ1-2; TRBD1 might be the D (5 bases). This CDR3 is built from 13 residues. V was shortened by 3 bases and J by 6 bases, with 11 bases between the two germline ends. CDR1 ENHRY and CDR2 SYGVKD come from the germline V gene. The CDR3 spells CAISDCGDHGYTF. The CDR3 DNA follows: TGTGCCATCAGTGATTGCGGGGACCATGGCTACACCTTC.

This chain uses TRBV6-1 with TRBJ1-6; the match to TRBD1 covers 8 bases. Germline V gene lookup returns CDR1 MNHNS and CDR2 SASEGT. V shed 3 bases, J shed 9 bases, and the junction held 13 bases outside the gene matches. CDR3 size: 17 residues. CDR3 region: CASSEANQGAHGSPLHF. The DNA for the CDR3 is TGTGCCAGCAGTGAGGCGAATCAGGGGGCGCATGGTTCACCCCTCCACTTT.

This clonotype showed up just a few times. V is TRBV5-4 and J is TRBJ2-7, with TRBD2 matching 10 bases. The J segment lost 2 bases and the V segment lost 4 bases, leaving 9 bases of the junction unmatched. CDR3 length: 16 residues. CDR1 is SGHNT, CDR2 YYREEE, per germline (reference sequence). The CDR3 nucleotides are TGTGCCAGCAGCCCGTACAGACTAGCGGGCACCTACGAGCAGTACTTC. Protein: CASSPYRLAGTYEQYF.

V is TRBV6-1 and J is TRBJ1-5, with D maybe TRBD1 (6 bases). V lost 5 bases, J lost 5 bases, and 10 bases lay in between. The CDR3 runs 13 residues. Germline V gene data show CDR1 as MNHNS and CDR2 as SASEGT. As DNA, the CDR3 is TGTGCCAGCAGTACCAACAGGGATCAGCCCCAGCATTTT. Translation gives CASSTNRDQPQHF.

This clonotype has a count of ten or more. This chain links TRBV2 with TRBJ1-5; D is possibly TRBD1 (5 bases). The germline gives CDR1 SNHLY, CDR2 FYNNEI. Trimming removed 8 bases from V and 0 bases from J, with 11 bases in between. This CDR3 has 14 residues. CDR3 sequence reads: CASRRDVSNQPQHF. The CDR3 DNA follows: TGTGCCAGCCGCCGGGACGTTAGCAATCAGCCCCAGCATTTT.

The chain is built from TRBV7-2 and TRBJ1-2; D possibly corresponds to TRBD1 (5 bases). This CDR3 region has 16 residues. Deletions cut 5 bases from V and 7 bases from J, with 23 bases between. Per the germline V gene, CDR1 is SGHTA and CDR2 is FQGNSA. The CDR3 sequence: CASSHEWGRYERGYTF. The CDR3 bases are TGTGCCAGCAGCCACGAGTGGGGCCGGTACGAGCGTGGCTACACCTTC. The full variable domain, rest sourced from reference TRBV7-2 and TRBJ1-2, is GAGVSQSPSNKVTEKGKDVELRCDPISGHTALYWYRQSLGQGLEFLIYFQGNSAPDKSGLPSDRFSAERTGGSVSTLTIQRTQQEDSAVYLCASSHEWGRYERGYTFGSGTRLTVV.